A single sample gave rise to the 14 T cell receptor beta chains below, sequenced in a study of T cell responses to AZD1222 COVID-19 vaccine. Here immunoSEQ multiplex PCR was the method, and the copy in TCRdb shows in-frame clones only, minus some. Found here are 150,000 to 170,000 clones, 86% of them singletons; the top ten hold roughly 5.8%. Specimen: peripheral blood, collected on day 0 of MenACWY control vaccination. All receptors come from an adult in good health.

The chain couples TRBV7-2 to TRBJ2-1; D ambiguous. V was pared by 1 base and J by 5 bases, with 12 bases between. The CDR3 is made up of 15 amino acids. Germline V CDR1 and CDR2: SGHTA, FQGNSA. CDR3: CASSLVLGRDNEQFF. The CDR3 region has the DNA TGTGCCAGCAGCTTAGTGCTGGGTCGGGACAATGAGCAGTTCTTC. Together with reference TRBV7-2 and TRBJ2-1, the CDR3 gives the full variable domain: GAGVSQSPSNKVTEKGKDVELRCDPISGHTALYWYRQSLGQGLEFLIYFQGNSAPDKSGLPSDRFSAERTGGSVSTLTIQRTQQEDSAVYLCASSLVLGRDNEQFFGPGTRLTVL.

This sequence joins TRBV28 and TRBJ2-7; 7 positions agree with TRBD1. The CDR3 contains 15 residues. Unmatched junction bases numbered 14, after V lost 6 bases and J lost 6 bases. Germline CDR1 is MDHEN and CDR2 is SYDVKM. CDR3 in amino acids: CASSPGTEALVEQYV. In nucleotides, the CDR3 is TGTGCCAGCAGCCCCGGGACAGAAGCTCTTGTCGAGCAGTACGTC.

The chain joins TRBV7-9 to TRBJ2-4; TRBD2 matches at 10 bases. The J segment lost 2 bases and the V segment lost 6 bases, leaving 13 bases of the junction unmatched. The CDR3 has 18 amino acids. The V gene's germline CDR1 is SEHNR and CDR2 FQNEAQ (reference sequence). CDR3 sequence reads: CASSFSGGASRSKNIQYF. CDR3 bases: TGTGCCAGCAGTTTCAGCGGGGGGGCATCAAGGTCCAAAAACATTCAGTACTTC. Variable domain in full (rest from reference TRBV7-9 and TRBJ2-4): DTGVSQNPRHKITKRGQNVTFRCDPISEHNRLYWYRQTLGQGPEFLTYFQNEAQLEKSRLLSDRFSAERPKGSFSTLEIQRTEQGDSAMYLCASSFSGGASRSKNIQYFGAGTRLSVL.

V usage is TRBV19 and J usage is TRBJ2-2; a possible D gene is TRBD2 (5 bases). V shed 8 bases and J shed 4 bases, with 17 bases lying between them. Per the germline V gene, CDR1 is LNHDA and CDR2 is SQIVND (reference sequence). The CDR3 consists of 15 residues. The CDR3 region has the DNA TGTGCCAGTGCCCCTTTGGCTAGCTTCACCGGGGAGCTGTTTTTT. It yields the protein CASAPLASFTGELFF.

The V gene is TRBV7-6, the J gene TRBJ1-5, with TRBD1 as a possible D gene (5 bases). The ends were cut back, 5 bases at V and 6 bases at J, with 26 bases in the middle. Germline V lookup: CDR1 SGHVS, CDR2 FNYEAQ. The CDR3 has 18 residues. The DNA of the CDR3 is TGTGCCAGCAGCCTGTGGGACCCCCTTGTCGGACTGATTCAGCCCCAGCATTTT. It translates to CASSLWDPLVGLIQPQHF.

This clone was seen a handful of times. The genes are TRBV6-5 and TRBJ2-7; TRBD2 aligns across 8 bases. CDR3 size: 12 residues. V gave up 6 bases and J gave up 7 bases; unmatched junction bases: 5. The germline gives CDR1 MNHEY, CDR2 SVGAGI. The CDR3 protein is CASRAAGGEQYF. CDR3 DNA sequence: TGTGCCAGCAGGGCGGCGGGAGGAGAGCAGTACTTC.

This chain links TRBV29-1 with TRBJ2-5; 9 bases line up with TRBD1. V gave up 4 bases and J gave up 5 bases; unmatched junction bases: 11. Germline V gene sequence: CDR1 SQVTM, CDR2 ANQGSEA. This CDR3 comprises 15 residues. The chain's CDR3 is CSVGGSRDRVETQYF. The CDR3 DNA reads TGCAGCGTTGGGGGGTCCCGGGACAGGGTCGAGACCCAGTACTTC.

The chain recombines TRBV6-4 with TRBJ1-2; the D gene is possibly TRBD1 (6 bases). Trimming left V 0 bases short and J 5 bases short, with 7 bases between. This CDR3 has 13 residues. The germline V gene has CDR1 MRHNA and CDR2 SNTAGT. This chain's CDR3 is CASSDSTGYGYTF. In DNA, the CDR3 is TGTGCCAGCAGTGACTCAACAGGGTATGGCTACACCTTC.

The J gene is TRBJ2-3, the V gene TRBV5-1; no clear D. The CDR3 has 15 amino acids. Germline assignment: CDR1 SGHRS and CDR2 YFSETQ. V lost 4 bases, J lost 6 bases, and 18 bases lay in between. The CDR3 reads CASSTPSILGDTQYF. In nucleotides, the CDR3 is TGCGCCAGCAGCACCCCGTCAATCCTGGGGGATACGCAGTATTTT.

In this sample, this clone turned up once. The J gene is TRBJ1-1, the V gene TRBV11-2, with D hard to call. V was clipped by 3 bases and J by 3 bases, with 5 bases between them. Germline-derived CDR1 and CDR2 are SGHAT and FQNNGV. The CDR3 extends over 12 amino acids. In DNA form, the CDR3 reads TGTGCCAGCAGCTTGTCCTACACTGAAGCTTTCTTT. It codes for CASSLSYTEAFF.

J is TRBJ2-7 and V is TRBV18; weak D call: TRBD1 (5 bases). Germline V gene sequence: CDR1 KGHSH, CDR2 LQKENI. V gave up 3 bases and J gave up 0 bases, with 12 bases separating them. The CDR3 totals 15 residues. CDR3 sequence (DNA): TGTGCCAGCTCACCGTCACAGGAGATCTCCTACGAGCAGTACGTC. Its protein product is CASSPSQEISYEQYV.

The V gene is TRBV7-3, the J gene TRBJ2-5; no definite D call. Trimming removed 5 bases from V and 5 bases from J, with 9 bases in between. Germline CDR1 is SGHTA and CDR2 is FQGTGA. The CDR3 runs to 12 residues. The CDR3 sequence is CASSPNAETQYF. CDR3 bases: TGTGCCAGCAGCCCAAACGCGGAGACCCAGTACTTC. Supplemented by reference TRBV7-3 and TRBJ2-5, the full variable domain reads GAGVSQTPSNKVTEKGKYVELRCDPISGHTALYWYRQSLGQGPEFLIYFQGTGAADDSGLPNDRFFAVRPEGSVSTLKIQRTERGDSAVYLCASSPNAETQYFGPGTRLLVL.

The chain joins TRBV29-1 to TRBJ2-1, with a tentative D call TRBD2 (5 bases). The germline V gene encodes CDR1 SQVTM and CDR2 ANQGSEA. The length of the CDR3 is 12 residues. V was clipped by 4 bases and J by 9 bases, with 13 bases between them. CDR3 sequence: CSVALTTAEQFF. The CDR3 coding sequence is TGCAGCGTTGCGTTGACTACCGCTGAGCAGTTCTTC.

This clone has a single count. The chain recombines TRBV5-1 with TRBJ1-1, with D possibly being TRBD1 (5 bases). The V end lost 0 bases, the J end lost 1 base, and 7 bases lay between the germline ends. The CDR3 covers 14 residues. CDR1 is SGHRS, CDR2 YFSETQ, per germline. The CDR3 region has the DNA TGCGCCAGCAGCTTGGGAGGGGCGAACACTGAAGCTTTCTTT. Translation gives CASSLGGANTEAFF. The variable domain in full, completed from reference TRBV5-1 and TRBJ1-1, reads KAGVTQTPRYLIKTRGQQVTLSCSPISGHRSVSWYQQTPGQGLQFLFEYFSETQRNKGNFPGRFSGRQFSNSRSEMNVSTLELGDSALYLCASSLGGANTEAFFGQGTRLTVV.